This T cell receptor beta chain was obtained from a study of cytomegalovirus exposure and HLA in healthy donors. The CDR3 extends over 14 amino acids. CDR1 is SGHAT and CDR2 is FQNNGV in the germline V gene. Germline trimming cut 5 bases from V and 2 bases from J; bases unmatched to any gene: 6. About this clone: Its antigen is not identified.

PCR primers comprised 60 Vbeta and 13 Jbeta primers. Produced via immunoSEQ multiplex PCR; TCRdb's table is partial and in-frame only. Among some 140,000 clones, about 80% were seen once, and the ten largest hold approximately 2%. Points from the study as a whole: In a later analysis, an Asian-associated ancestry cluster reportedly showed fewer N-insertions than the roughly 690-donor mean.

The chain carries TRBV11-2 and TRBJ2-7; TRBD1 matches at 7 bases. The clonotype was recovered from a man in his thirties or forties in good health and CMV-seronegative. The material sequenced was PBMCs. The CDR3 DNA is TGTGCCAGCAGCCTCCTACAGGGGCCCTACGAGCAGTACTTC. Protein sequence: CASSLLQGPYEQYF.